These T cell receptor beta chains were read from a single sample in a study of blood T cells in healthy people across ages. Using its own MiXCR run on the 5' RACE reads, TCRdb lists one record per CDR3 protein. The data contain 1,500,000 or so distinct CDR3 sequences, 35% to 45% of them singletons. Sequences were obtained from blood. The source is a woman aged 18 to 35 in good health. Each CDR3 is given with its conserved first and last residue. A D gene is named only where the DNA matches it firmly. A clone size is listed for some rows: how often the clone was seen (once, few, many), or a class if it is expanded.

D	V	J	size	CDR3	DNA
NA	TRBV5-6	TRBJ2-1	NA	CASSLKTGTLAYNEQFF	TGTGCCAGCAGCTTAAAGACGGGGACTCTCGCCTACAATGAGCAGTTCTTC
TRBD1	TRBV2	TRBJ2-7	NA	CASSVGTALGEQYF	TGTGCCAGCAGTGTTGGGACAGCACTGGGCGAGCAGTACTTC
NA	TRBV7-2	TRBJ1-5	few	CASSLVGGAPSNQPQHF	TGTGCCAGCAGCTTAGTTGGGGGGGCACCGAGCAATCAGCCCCAGCATTTT
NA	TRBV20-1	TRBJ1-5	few	CSAASINQPQHF	TGCAGTGCAGCTAGCATCAATCAGCCCCAGCATTTT
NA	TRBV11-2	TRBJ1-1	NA	CASSPWTPVNTEAFF	TGTGCCAGCAGCCCCTGGACCCCAGTCAACACTGAAGCTTTCTTT
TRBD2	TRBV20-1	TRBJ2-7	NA	CSARAELAGGTYEQYF	TGCAGTGCTAGAGCTGAGCTAGCGGGAGGAACCTACGAGCAGTACTTC
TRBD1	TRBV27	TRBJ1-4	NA	CASSFWTGGEKLFF	TGTGCCAGCAGTTTTTGGACAGGAGGAGAAAAACTGTTTTTT
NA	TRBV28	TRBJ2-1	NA	CASSLAGIYNEQFF	TGTGCCAGCAGTTTAGCGGGAATTTACAATGAGCAGTTCTTC
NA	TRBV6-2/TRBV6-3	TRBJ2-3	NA	CASSYSRGDADTQYF	TGTGCCAGCAGTTACTCGAGGGGAGACGCAGATACGCAGTATTTT
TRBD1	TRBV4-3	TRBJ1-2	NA	CASSPYRGLANYGYTF	TGCGCCAGCAGCCCATACAGGGGCCTAGCTAACTATGGCTACACCTTC
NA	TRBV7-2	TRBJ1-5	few	CASSLAGVAQHF	TGTGCCAGCAGCTTAGCGGGGGTCGCCCAGCATTTT
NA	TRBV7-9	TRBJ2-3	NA	CAIPRRADTQYF	TGTGCCATCCCCAGGAGGGCAGATACGCAGTATTTT
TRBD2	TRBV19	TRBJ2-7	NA	CASSESGTSGIIYEQYF	TGTGCCAGTAGTGAGTCCGGTACTAGCGGGATAATTTACGAGCAGTACTTC
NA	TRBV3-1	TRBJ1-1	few	CASSQDGKGSAFF	TGTGCCAGCAGCCAAGATGGGAAGGGTTCGGCTTTCTTT
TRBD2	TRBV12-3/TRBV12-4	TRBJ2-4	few	CASSLAGEYLAKNIQYF	TGTGCCAGCAGCTTAGCGGGGGAGTATCTAGCCAAAAACATTCAGTACTTC
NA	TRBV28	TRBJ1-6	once	CASSLSVPAGSPLHF	TGTGCCAGCAGTTTGAGTGTGCCGGCGGGTTCACCCCTCCACTTT
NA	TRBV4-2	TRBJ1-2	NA	CASSQVRGEYTF	TGTGCCAGCAGCCAAGTGAGGGGGGAGTACACCTTC
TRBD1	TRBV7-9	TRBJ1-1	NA	CASTTTGTGEGSTEAFF	TGTGCCAGCACTACGACCGGGACAGGGGAGGGGAGCACTGAAGCTTTCTTT
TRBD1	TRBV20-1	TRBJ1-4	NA	CSARNLGQSNEKLFF	TGCAGTGCTAGAAATCTGGGACAGAGTAATGAAAAACTGTTTTTT
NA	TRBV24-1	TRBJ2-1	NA	CATRDNYNEQFF	TGTGCCACCAGGGACAACTACAATGAGCAGTTCTTC
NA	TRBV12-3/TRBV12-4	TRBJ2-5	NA	CASSFGRKTQYF	TGTGCCAGCAGTTTCGGTCGGAAGACCCAGTACTTC
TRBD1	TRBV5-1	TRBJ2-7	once	CASSLEGQGIDEQYF	TGCGCCAGCAGCTTGGAAGGACAGGGTATCGATGAGCAGTACTTC
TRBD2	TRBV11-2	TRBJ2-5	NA	CASSLVRGGSQETQYF	TGTGCCAGCAGCTTAGTACGGGGGGGCTCCCAAGAGACCCAGTACTTC
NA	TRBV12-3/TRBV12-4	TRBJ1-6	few	CASSPGEGSPLHF	TGTGCCAGCAGTCCAGGGGAGGGGTCACCCCTCCACTTT
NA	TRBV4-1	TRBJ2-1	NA	CASSRTGDTDFNEQFF	TGCGCCAGCAGCCGGACTGGGGACACCGACTTCAATGAGCAGTTCTTC
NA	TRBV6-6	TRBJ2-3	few	CASSYITATDTQYF	TGTGCCAGCAGTTATATCACAGCCACAGATACGCAGTATTTT
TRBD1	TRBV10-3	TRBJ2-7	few	CAISDPGTGGSYEQYF	TGTGCCATCAGTGACCCCGGGACAGGGGGATCCTACGAGCAGTACTTC
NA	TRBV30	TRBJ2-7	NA	CAWRGTSAGYEQYF	TGTGCCTGGAGGGGGACTTCCGCGGGTTACGAGCAGTACTTC
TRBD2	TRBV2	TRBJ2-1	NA	CASSTMRLAGDNEQFF	TGTGCCAGCAGCACCATGAGGCTAGCGGGAGACAATGAGCAGTTCTTC
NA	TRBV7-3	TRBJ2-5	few	CASSLMDSPRETQYF	TGTGCCAGCAGCTTAATGGACTCGCCCCGGGAGACCCAGTACTTC
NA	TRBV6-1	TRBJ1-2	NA	CASRTGGYTF	TGTGCCAGCAGAACGGGTGGCTACACCTTC
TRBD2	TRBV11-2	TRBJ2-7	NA	CASSLKSGGGRTYNEQYF	TGTGCCAGCAGCTTAAAATCCGGTGGCGGGAGGACCTACAATGAGCAGTACTTC
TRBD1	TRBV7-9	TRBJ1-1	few	CASSPRDRPEAFF	TGTGCCAGCAGCCCGAGGGACAGACCTGAAGCTTTCTTT
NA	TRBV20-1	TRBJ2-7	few	CSAPISGPEQYF	TGCAGTGCCCCTATATCAGGGCCCGAGCAGTACTTC
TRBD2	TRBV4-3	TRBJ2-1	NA	CASSQNSGGHNEQFF	TGCGCCAGCAGCCAAAATAGCGGGGGCCACAATGAGCAGTTCTTC
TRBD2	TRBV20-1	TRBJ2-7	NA	CSARDTAGGAYEQYF	TGCAGTGCTAGAGATACAGCGGGAGGGGCCTACGAGCAGTACTTC
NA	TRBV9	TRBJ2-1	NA	CASSVAGTYNEQFF	TGTGCCAGCAGCGTAGCGGGGACTTACAATGAGCAGTTCTTC
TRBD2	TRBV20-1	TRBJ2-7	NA	CSARDRLAGGRGYEQYF	TGCAGTGCTAGAGATCGACTAGCGGGAGGCCGCGGCTACGAGCAGTACTTC
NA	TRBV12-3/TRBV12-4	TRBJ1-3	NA	CASSTWTAGNTIYF	TGTGCCAGCAGTACCTGGACAGCTGGAAACACCATATATTTT
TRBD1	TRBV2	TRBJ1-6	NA	CASRGTGGSPPHF	TGTGCCAGCAGGGGGACAGGTGGTTCACCCCCCCACTTT
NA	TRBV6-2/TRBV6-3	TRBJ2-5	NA	CASSYSEGTQYF	TGTGCCAGCAGTTACTCGGAGGGGACCCAGTACTTC
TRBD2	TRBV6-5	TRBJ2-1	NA	CASRNRAGGEQFF	TGTGCCAGCAGAAATCGGGCGGGGGGTGAGCAGTTCTTC
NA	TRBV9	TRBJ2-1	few	CASSPPGTGINEQFF	TGTGCCAGCAGCCCGCCCGGGACCGGCATCAATGAGCAGTTCTTC
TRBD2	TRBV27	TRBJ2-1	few	CASRSTSGPSDEQFF	TGTGCCAGCAGATCGACTAGCGGGCCCTCGGATGAGCAGTTCTTC
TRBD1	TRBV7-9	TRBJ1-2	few	CASTRQGYGYTF	TGTGCCAGCACCAGACAGGGGTATGGCTACACCTTC
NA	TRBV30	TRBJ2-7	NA	CAWSVQAYSYEQYF	TGTGCCTGGAGTGTACAGGCCTACTCCTACGAGCAGTACTTC
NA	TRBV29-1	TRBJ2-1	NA	CSVEPGEQFF	TGCAGCGTTGAGCCTGGTGAGCAGTTCTTC
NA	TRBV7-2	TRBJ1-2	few	CASSTRTVLYGYTF	TGTGCCAGCAGCACACGGACCGTCCTCTATGGCTACACCTTC
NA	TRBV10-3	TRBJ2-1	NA	CAIRSGPSPLTEQFF	TGTGCCATCAGGAGCGGGCCTTCCCCTCTGACTGAGCAGTTCTTC
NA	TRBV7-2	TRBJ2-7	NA	CASSLGWASYNEQYF	TGTGCCAGCAGCTTAGGCTGGGCCTCCTACAATGAGCAGTACTTC
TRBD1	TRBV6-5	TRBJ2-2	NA	CASSYATGVDTGELFF	TGTGCCAGCAGTTACGCGACAGGGGTGGACACCGGGGAGCTGTTTTTT
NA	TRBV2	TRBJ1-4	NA	CASSESPRQNEKLFF	TGTGCCAGCAGTGAATCCCCACGCCAGAATGAAAAACTGTTTTTT
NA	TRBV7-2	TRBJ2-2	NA	CASSLVRPSSTGELFF	TGTGCCAGCAGCTTAGTCAGGCCTAGCAGTACCGGGGAGCTGTTTTTT
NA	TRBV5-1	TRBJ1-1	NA	CASSPTEMNTEAFF	TGCGCCAGCAGCCCGACAGAAATGAACACTGAAGCTTTCTTT
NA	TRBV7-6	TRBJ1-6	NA	CASSLVGLGNSPLHF	TGTGCCAGCAGCTTAGTGGGACTTGGTAATTCACCCCTCCACTTT
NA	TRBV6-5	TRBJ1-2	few	CASSSRAGGYTF	TGTGCCAGCAGTTCGCGAGCGGGCGGCTACACCTTC
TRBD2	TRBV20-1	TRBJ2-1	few	CSARTSGRALEQFF	TGCAGTGCTCGGACTAGCGGGAGGGCCCTTGAGCAGTTCTTC
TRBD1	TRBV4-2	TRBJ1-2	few	CASSQDRQGQIYGYTF	TGTGCCAGCAGCCAAGATCGGCAGGGACAGATCTATGGCTACACCTTC
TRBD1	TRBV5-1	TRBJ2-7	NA	CASSLMGQGPYEQYF	TGCGCCAGCAGCTTGATGGGACAGGGTCCCTACGAGCAGTACTTC
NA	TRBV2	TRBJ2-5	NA	CASSERSEQETQYF	TGTGCCAGCAGTGAGCGGTCAGAGCAAGAGACCCAGTACTTC